Each of the 21 T cell receptor beta chains below was sequenced from the same sample in a study of OX40 agonist ivuxolimab in advanced cancers. Here immunoSEQ multiplex PCR was the method, and the copy in TCRdb shows in-frame clones only, minus some. In the table there are about 100,000 clones, approximately 90% of which are singletons. Material: CD4+ or CD8+ T cells sorted from blood, obtained in a trial of the OX40 agonist ivuxolimab. These receptors all stem from an adult with an advanced solid tumor such as melanoma, head and neck, liver or kidney cancer.

This rearrangement joins TRBV2 to TRBJ1-4; 8 nucleotides agree with TRBD1. Germline CDR1 reads SNHLY; CDR2 reads FYNNEI. The CDR3 has 14 amino acids. Germline trimming cut 8 bases from V and 4 bases from J; bases unmatched to any gene: 6. DNA for the CDR3: TGTGCCAGCGGACCGACAGGGGTTAATGAAAAACTGTTTTTT. This translates into CASGPTGVNEKLFF.

CDR3 amino acids: CAWSGGRVGYTF. In DNA form, the CDR3 reads TGTGCCTGGAGTGGGGGGAGAGTCGGCTACACCTTC. The rearrangement joins TRBV30 to TRBJ1-2; possible D gene TRBD1, 5 bases. The CDR3 has 12 amino acids. The germline V and J ends were trimmed by 1 base and 8 bases, with 11 bases remaining between them. From germline, CDR1 is GTSNPN and CDR2 SVGIG (reference sequence).

This chain links TRBV27 with TRBJ1-2; D call uncertain. Germline assignment: CDR1 MNHEY and CDR2 SMNVEV (reference sequence). V dropped 4 bases and J dropped 4 bases, with 10 bases sitting between them. There are 13 residues in the CDR3. The CDR3 nucleotides read TGTGCCAGCAGTTCCCGAGGAGGCTATGGCTACACCTTC. Its translation: CASSSRGGYGYTF.

The chain carries TRBV9 and TRBJ2-3; 9 bases map to TRBD1. Germline CDR1 reads SGDLS; CDR2 reads YYNGEE. The CDR3 has 15 amino acids. With V trimmed by 0 bases and J by 5 bases, 4 bases remained unmatched. In DNA, the CDR3 is TGTGCCAGCAGCGTAGCGGGACAGGGCTTAGATACGCAGTATTTT. It translates to CASSVAGQGLDTQYF.

The gene calls are TRBV11-2 and TRBJ2-2; perhaps TRBD1 as D (6 bases). CDR1 is SGHAT and CDR2 is FQNNGV in the germline V gene. CDR3 length: 14 amino acids. V was shortened by 8 bases and J by 5 bases, with 15 bases between the two germline ends. CDR3 residues: CASAAGQLTGELFF. CDR3 DNA: TGTGCCAGCGCAGCCGGACAGCTGACCGGGGAGCTGTTTTTT. The full variable domain, with the rest looked up from reference TRBV11-2 and TRBJ2-2, is EAGVAQSPRYKIIEKRQSVAFWCNPISGHATLYWYQQILGQGPKLLIQFQNNGVVDDSQLPKDRFSAERLKGVDSTLKIQPAKLEDSAVYLCASAAGQLTGELFFGEGSRLTVL.

This sequence joins TRBV7-8 and TRBJ2-7; maybe TRBD1 (6 bases). CDR3 length: 14 amino acids. V was clipped by 1 base and J by 2 bases, with 9 bases between them. The germline CDR1 and CDR2 sequences are SGHVS and FQNEAQ. The CDR3 coding sequence is TGTGCCAGCAGCTTAGAACAGGGACCCTACGAGCAGTACTTC. It is translated as CASSLEQGPYEQYF.

The V call is TRBV7-9, the J call TRBJ1-1; the D gene is possibly TRBD1 (5 bases). Germline V gives CDR1 SEHNR, CDR2 FQNEAQ (reference sequence). Trimming pared 5 bases from V and 4 bases from J, leaving 11 bases between. The length of the CDR3 is 13 residues. CDR3 protein: CASSRGVVTEAFF. Written as DNA, the CDR3 is TGTGCCAGCAGCCGAGGGGTCGTCACTGAAGCTTTCTTT.

The rearrangement joins TRBV21-1 to TRBJ2-3. TRBV21-1 corresponds to a pseudogene. The CDR3 consists of 22 residues. DNA of the CDR3: TGTGCCAGCAGCCTATTAACCTACAGGGCTCCCCCGTGGCGGGGTAACACAGATACGCAGTATTTT. It specifies CASSLLTYRAPPWRGNTDTQYF.

The chain couples TRBV5-1 to TRBJ2-1; possibly TRBD2 for D (7 bases). Deletions cut 0 bases from V and 9 bases from J, with 16 bases between. This CDR3 has 15 residues. Germline V lookup: CDR1 SGHRS, CDR2 YFSETQ. The CDR3 coding sequence is TGCGCCAGCAGCTTGGAACCCCGGAGGGGGGGTGAGCAGTTCTTC. As protein: CASSLEPRRGGEQFF. Full variable domain (rest looked up from reference TRBV5-1 and TRBJ2-1): KAGVTQTPRYLIKTRGQQVTLSCSPISGHRSVSWYQQTPGQGLQFLFEYFSETQRNKGNFPGRFSGRQFSNSRSEMNVSTLELGDSALYLCASSLEPRRGGEQFFGPGTRLTVL.

The V call is TRBV7-2, the J call TRBJ1-3, with D perhaps matching TRBD1 (6 bases). V lost 4 bases and J 4 bases, leaving 14 bases between the germline ends. This CDR3 comprises 15 residues. Germline values: CDR1 SGHTA, CDR2 FQGNSA. Here the CDR3 DNA reads TGTGCCAGCAGCTCTGCTCCCGGGACAGGAAACACCATATATTTT. Protein product: CASSSAPGTGNTIYF.

The rearrangement uses TRBV28 and TRBJ2-5, with TRBD1 matching 7 bases. Germline values: CDR1 MDHEN, CDR2 SYDVKM. Trimming removed 5 bases from V and 2 bases from J; junction bases left unmatched: 5. CDR3 length: 14 residues. CDR3 residues: CASSLGTAQETQYF. DNA for the CDR3: TGTGCCAGCAGTCTAGGGACAGCTCAAGAGACCCAGTACTTC. Full variable domain (rest looked up from reference TRBV28 and TRBJ2-5): DVKVTQSSRYLVKRTGEKVFLECVQDMDHENMFWYRQDPGLGLRLIYFSYDVKMKEKGDIPEGYSVSREKKERFSLILESASTNQTSMYLCASSLGTAQETQYFGPGTRLLVL.

This clone has a single count. The V and J genes are TRBV5-1 and TRBJ2-7, with 16 bases fitting TRBD2. This CDR3 has 16 amino acids. In germline, CDR1 is SGHRS, CDR2 YFSETQ. Trimming at V came to 4 bases and at J to 7 bases, leaving 8 bases not matched to a gene. Written as DNA, the CDR3 is TGCGCCAGCAGCCTCGGGACTAGCGGGGGGGCGAGGGAGCAGTACTTC. It yields the protein CASSLGTSGGAREQYF.

The rearrangement uses TRBV18 and TRBJ1-3; D is unresolved. Looked up from germline, CDR1 is KGHSH and CDR2 is LQKENI. This CDR3 comprises 16 residues. V was cut by 3 bases and J by 1 base, with 13 bases left in between. The CDR3 spells CASSPLGRQSGNTIYF. Written as DNA, the CDR3 is TGTGCCAGCTCACCTCTAGGGAGGCAGTCTGGAAACACCATATATTTT. The whole variable domain, filled in from reference TRBV18 and TRBJ1-3, reads NAGVMQNPRHLVRRRGQEARLRCSPMKGHSHVYWYRQLPEEGLKFMVYLQKENIIDESGMPKERFSAEFPKEGPSILRIQQVVRGDSAAYFCASSPLGRQSGNTIYFGEGSWLTVV.

The table lists this clone with a count of one. The chain employs TRBV4-2 and TRBJ2-3; 11 bases are a match to TRBD2. After removal of 4 bases from V and 3 bases from J, the junction contained 12 bases not matched to a gene. Germline values: CDR1 LGHNA, CDR2 YNFKEQ. The CDR3 length is 18 residues. CDR3 DNA sequence: TGTGCCAGCAGCCTCCCCGGGACTAGCGGCCTGGGGACAGATACGCAGTATTTT. Its translation is CASSLPGTSGLGTDTQYF.

V is TRBV4-1 and J is TRBJ1-1, with a possible D match to TRBD1 (6 bases). CDR1 and CDR2 (germline): MGHRA, YSYEKL. The V end lost 4 bases, the J end lost 0 bases, and 12 bases lay between the germline ends. CDR3 length: 15 amino acids. CDR3 in amino acids: CASSRERTVNTEAFF. The CDR3 DNA reads as TGCGCCAGCAGCCGGGAACGGACAGTGAACACTGAAGCTTTCTTT.

The chain joins TRBV19 to TRBJ1-1, with D hard to call. The CDR3 loop spans 14 amino acids. Germline CDR1 and CDR2: LNHDA and SQIVND (reference sequence). The V end was cut by 6 bases, the J end by 6 bases, with 17 bases between. CDR3: CASSPGRVSAEAFF. DNA of the CDR3: TGTGCCAGTAGCCCCGGCCGGGTGAGTGCTGAAGCTTTCTTT.

This clone was found once. The chain uses TRBV4-1 and TRBJ2-7, with 8 bases identical to TRBD2. CDR3 length equals 15 residues. V lost 0 bases, J lost 2 bases, and 3 bases stayed unmatched. Germline CDR1 MGHRA, CDR2 YSYEKL. CDR3 region: CASSQERGATYEQYF. CDR3 DNA: TGCGCCAGCAGCCAAGAGCGGGGGGCAACCTACGAGCAGTACTTC.

The V call is TRBV5-1, the J call TRBJ2-1; D may be TRBD1 (5 bases). This CDR3 is 13 amino acids long. V lost 4 bases and J 4 bases, leaving 9 bases between the germline ends. Looked up from germline, CDR1 is SGHRS and CDR2 is YFSETQ. This CDR3 is CASSQDTYNEQFF. The CDR3 DNA follows: TGCGCCAGCAGCCAGGACACTTACAATGAGCAGTTCTTC.

This clone occurred once. The chain employs TRBV5-1 and TRBJ2-7, with D possibly matching TRBD1 (5 bases). Germline CDR1 reads SGHRS; CDR2 reads YFSETQ. Trimming left V 2 bases short and J 0 bases short, with 9 bases between. This CDR3 is 14 amino acids long. As DNA, the CDR3 is TGCGCCAGCAGCTTTAGTCAGGGCTCCTACGAGCAGTACTTC. Translated: CASSFSQGSYEQYF.

The chain recombines TRBV10-3 with TRBJ1-2, with TRBD1 as a possible D gene (6 bases). The V end lost 3 bases, the J end lost 0 bases, and 17 bases lay between the germline ends. The CDR3 length is 17 residues. The germline V gene has CDR1 ENHRY and CDR2 SYGVKD. Here the CDR3 DNA reads TGTGCCATCAGTGATAGGGGGTCAGGGCGATCTAACTATGGCTACACCTTC. It yields the protein CAISDRGSGRSNYGYTF.

The gene calls are TRBV2 and TRBJ2-3; perhaps TRBD2 as D (6 bases). The CDR3 extends over 15 amino acids. The germline gives CDR1 SNHLY, CDR2 FYNNEI. The V and J ends lost 11 bases and 4 bases respectively, with 22 bases between them. The CDR3 sequence: CARWRASDRADTQYF. In DNA form, the CDR3 reads TGTGCCCGTTGGAGGGCTAGCGATCGCGCAGATACGCAGTATTTT.